Only one count was recorded for the clone carrying this T cell receptor beta chain. The data stem from a study of blood T cell repertoires in COVID-19. Across the whole study: T cells, B-cell-depleted T cells, or PBMCs provided the cDNA or gDNA that served as material.

Authors' methods: Estimation of nucleated cell counts was performed using reference gene primer amplification. The protocol was immunoSEQ multiplex PCR, while the TCRdb copy is restricted to in-frame clones and leaves out a portion. That table furnishes V, J and clone size, whereas the DNA furnished D and trimming. The sample lists more than 250,000 clones; 70% to 90% were seen once. Symptom resolution, clearance, or two negative PCRs marked donors in Cohort 3 as recovered. The TCR was taken from a woman younger than 30 who had recovered from COVID-19. The material sequenced was PBMCs or T cells enriched from blood (not recorded which).

DNA of the CDR3: TGCGCCAGCAGCATGGCGGGAGGGAAACACAATGAGCAGTTCTTC. It codes for CASSMAGGKHNEQFF. The J gene is TRBJ2-1, the V gene TRBV5-1; 9 bases agree with TRBD2. V dropped 4 bases and J dropped 5; count of bases not matched to a gene: 7. The germline V gene has CDR1 SGHRS and CDR2 YFSETQ. This CDR3 has 15 amino acids.